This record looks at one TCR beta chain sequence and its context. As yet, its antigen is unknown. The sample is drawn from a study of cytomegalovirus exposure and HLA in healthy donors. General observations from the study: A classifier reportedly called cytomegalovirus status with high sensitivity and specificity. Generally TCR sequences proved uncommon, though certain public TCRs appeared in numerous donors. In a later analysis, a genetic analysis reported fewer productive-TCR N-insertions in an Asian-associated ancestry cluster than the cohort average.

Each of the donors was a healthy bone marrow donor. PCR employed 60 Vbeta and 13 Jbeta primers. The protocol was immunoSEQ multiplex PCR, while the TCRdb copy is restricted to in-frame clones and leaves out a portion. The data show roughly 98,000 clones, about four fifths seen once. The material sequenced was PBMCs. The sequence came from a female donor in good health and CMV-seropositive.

The DNA for the CDR3 is TGTGCCAGCAGCGCTACAGGGGGGATGGGCAATCAGCCCCAGCATTTT. It is translated as CASSATGGMGNQPQHF. The chain uses TRBV7-2 and TRBJ1-5, with 8 bases aligning to TRBD1. Trimming cost V 5 bases and J 2 bases; bases outside gene matches: 8. The germline gives CDR1 SGHTA, CDR2 FQGNSA. CDR3 size: 16 residues.